This TCR beta chain came from a study of blood T cell repertoires in COVID-19. Whole-study context: Acute-phase and convalescent COVID-19 samples originated in the United States, Italy and Spain.

Germline-derived CDR1 and CDR2 are LNHDA and SQIVND (reference sequence). This CDR3 is 13 amino acids long. Between the trimmed V and J ends, which lost 6 bases and 3 bases, there was a span of 10 bases. Self-reported history from a screening survey and questionnaire set each donor's cohort. The repertoire was sequenced with immunoSEQ multiplex PCR; TCRdb's copy has only in-frame clones and lacks some. This sample has approximately 200,000 clones, with about 87% found just once. The V gene is TRBV19, the J gene TRBJ2-3, with D maybe TRBD2 (6 bases). Specimen: PBMCs or T cells enriched from blood (not recorded which). The source is a young man with acute COVID-19. CDR3 amino acids: CASSTGGTDTQYF. The CDR3 nucleotides read TGTGCCAGTAGCACTGGAGGGACAGATACGCAGTATTTT.